The 22 T cell receptor beta chains in this list originate from one sample, sequenced in a study of brain T cells in children with intractable seizures. Time point specified: blood from clinic visit 5 months post-surgery; TSC patient then seizure free. Libraries were prepared by immunoSEQ multiplex PCR; TCRdb keeps only in-frame clonotypes and omits some of them. Among about 320,000 clones listed, 93% were seen once. Sequenced material: peripheral blood, taken roughly 5 months after surgery. All receptors come from a boy under two years old with tuberous sclerosis and intractable seizures.

This rearrangement joins TRBV3-1 (or the pseudogene TRBV3-2) to TRBJ1-2; TRBD1 matches at 9 bases. V was pared by 3 bases and J by 6 bases, with 11 bases of the junction left unmatched. CDR3 size: 16 residues. The germline gives CDR1 LGHDT, CDR2 YNNKEL (reference sequence). As DNA, the CDR3 is TGTGCCAGCAGCCAGGGGACAGGGACTAGTATCAATGGCTACACCTTC. Protein: CASSQGTGTSINGYTF.

The chain couples TRBV3-1 (or the pseudogene TRBV3-2) to TRBJ2-4; tentative D call: TRBD2 (7 bases). There are 20 residues in the CDR3. Germline V gene data show CDR1 as LGHDT and CDR2 as YNNKEL (reference sequence). The germline V and J ends were trimmed by 0 bases and 7 bases, with 28 bases remaining between them. The CDR3 coding sequence is TGTGCCAGCAGCCAAGATTATTCGCGGGGGCCCTCCATCTTTAGGAACATTCAGTACTTC. Translation gives CASSQDYSRGPSIFRNIQYF.

In nucleotides, the CDR3 is TGTGCCAGCAGCTTAGAGGGTATTGCGGTGGGGACTGAAGCTTTCTTT. It codes for CASSLEGIAVGTEAFF. V is TRBV7-8 and J is TRBJ1-1, with D unclear. CDR1 is SGHVS, CDR2 FQNEAQ, per germline. Between the trimmed V and J ends, which lost 1 base and 5 bases, there was a span of 17 bases. This CDR3 has 16 residues.

This chain uses TRBV4-1 with TRBJ2-7; D gene unclear. The CDR3 totals 14 residues. V lost 4 bases to trimming and J lost 3 bases, with 13 bases between them. In germline, CDR1 is MGHRA, CDR2 YSYEKL. The CDR3 region has the DNA TGCGCCAGCAGCCTCTGGATAGCTGACTACGAGCAGTACTTC. This encodes CASSLWIADYEQYF.

The V and J genes are TRBV5-1 and TRBJ1-1, with D possibly TRBD1 on 5 matching bases. V was shortened by 0 bases and J by 8 bases, with 8 bases between the two germline ends. The CDR3 loop spans 12 amino acids. CDR1 SGHRS and CDR2 YFSETQ come from the germline V gene. CDR3 nucleotides: TGCGCCAGCAGCTTGGTGCAGGGAGAAGCTTTCTTT. This codes for CASSLVQGEAFF.

The chain has TRBV30 and TRBJ2-4; 10 bases are a match to TRBD2. The CDR3 contains 19 residues. Trimming removed 3 bases from V and 0 bases from J; junction bases left unmatched: 14. From germline, CDR1 is GTSNPN and CDR2 SVGIG (reference sequence). The CDR3 bases are TGTGCCTGGAGACCTGGACTAGCGGTGGCAAAACGAGCCAAAAACATTCAGTACTTC. This sequence encodes CAWRPGLAVAKRAKNIQYF.

The chain employs TRBV30 and TRBJ1-4, with TRBD1 matching over 9 bases. The germline gives CDR1 GTSNPN, CDR2 SVGIG (reference sequence). The V gene end was trimmed by 8 bases and the J gene end by 2 bases; junction bases not matched to a gene: 3. This CDR3 is built from 13 residues. This CDR3 is CARQGGTNEKLFF. CDR3 bases: TGTGCCCGACAGGGGGGGACTAATGAAAAACTGTTTTTT.

The rearrangement uses TRBV7-3 and TRBJ2-3; D is uncertain. The V end was cut by 1 base, the J end by 4 bases, with 12 bases between. The CDR3 is made up of 15 amino acids. Germline-derived CDR1 and CDR2 are SGHTA and FQGTGA. CDR3 DNA: TGTGCCAGCAGCTTAAGCCGCGGAAGGGCAGATACGCAGTATTTT. Translated: CASSLSRGRADTQYF.

This chain joins TRBV5-6 and TRBJ1-5, with a tentative D call TRBD1 (5 bases). Trimming pared 4 bases from V and 4 bases from J, leaving 12 bases between. CDR1 SGHDT and CDR2 YYEEEE come from the germline V gene. The CDR3 totals 14 residues. CDR3 nucleotides: TGTGCCAGCAGCCCATGGGACGGAAATCAGCCCCAGCATTTT. It codes for CASSPWDGNQPQHF.

V gene TRBV4-1 combines with J gene TRBJ2-7; TRBD2 might be the D (6 bases). CDR3 size: 13 residues. The germline CDR1 and CDR2 sequences are MGHRA and YSYEKL. The germline V and J ends were trimmed by 0 bases and 7 bases, with 10 bases remaining between them. DNA of the CDR3: TGCGCCAGCAGCCAAGACGGGGGTTTGGAGCAGTACTTC. Residues: CASSQDGGLEQYF.

The rearrangement links TRBV24-1 to TRBJ2-1; 12 nucleotides match TRBD1. The CDR3 sequence is 16 residues long. Per the germline V gene, CDR1 is KGHDR and CDR2 is SFDVKD. J was trimmed by 6 bases and V by 3 bases; bases with no gene match: 5. This CDR3 reads CATSDGDRGLSNEQFF. The DNA for the CDR3 is TGTGCCACCAGTGATGGGGACAGGGGGCTTAGCAATGAGCAGTTCTTC.

The count of this clone is one. The CDR3, as DNA: TGTGCCAGCAGTCGTTGGAGGACTACCTCTGGAAACACCATATATTTT. This codes for CASSRWRTTSGNTIYF. The chain combines TRBV5-6 with TRBJ1-3; D uncertain. V lost 5 bases, J lost 0 bases, and 15 bases lay in between. CDR3 length: 16 amino acids. The V gene's germline CDR1 is SGHDT and CDR2 YYEEEE.

The gene calls are TRBV5-1 and TRBJ2-1; no definite D call. The CDR3 is 12 amino acids. Trimming stripped 1 base from V and 4 bases from J, with 3 bases between. Germline assignment: CDR1 SGHRS and CDR2 YFSETQ. The CDR3 bases are TGCGCCAGCAGCTTGAATTACAATGAGCAGTTCTTC. As protein: CASSLNYNEQFF.

V is TRBV6-5 and J is TRBJ2-3, with a weak D call TRBD2 (6 bases). Trimming removed 2 bases from V and 2 bases from J, with 11 bases in between. Per the germline V gene, CDR1 is MNHEY and CDR2 is SVGAGI. The CDR3 totals 15 residues. The CDR3 sequence: CASSYTGTATDTQYF. In DNA form, the CDR3 reads TGTGCCAGCAGTTACACGGGGACTGCCACAGATACGCAGTATTTT.

The chain carries TRBV28 and TRBJ1-6; no clear D. This CDR3 spans 12 amino acids. Per the germline V gene, CDR1 is MDHEN and CDR2 is SYDVKM. Trimming stripped 5 bases from V and 4 bases from J, with 3 bases between. In DNA, the CDR3 is TGTGCCAGCAGTATATATAATTCACCCCTCCACTTT. Translation: CASSIYNSPLHF.

This clone showed up just a few times. This chain's CDR3 is CASSLVPGMGTEAFF. The CDR3 DNA sequence: TGTGCCAGCAGCTTAGTCCCGGGTATGGGCACTGAAGCTTTCTTT. This chain uses TRBV7-8 with TRBJ1-1; D is unclear. Trimming stripped 1 base from V and 4 bases from J, with 13 bases between. The V gene's germline CDR1 is SGHVS and CDR2 FQNEAQ. The CDR3 has 15 residues.

This chain connects TRBV19 to TRBJ2-1, with 15 bases fitting TRBD2. Germline V gene sequence: CDR1 LNHDA, CDR2 SQIVND (reference sequence). There are 16 residues in the CDR3. Trimming at V came to 4 bases and at J to 10 bases, leaving 8 bases not matched to a gene. The CDR3 DNA reads as TGTGCCAGTAGTACAGGACTAGCGGGAGGGCCGGGGGAGCAGTTCTTC. It yields the protein CASSTGLAGGPGEQFF.

The gene calls are TRBV18 and TRBJ1-6; D gene uncertain. Trimming cost V 3 bases and J 6 bases, with 18 bases left between them. The CDR3 consists of 17 residues. The germline V gene encodes CDR1 KGHSH and CDR2 LQKENI. The CDR3 loop is CASSPPSAGSSNSPLHF. CDR3 sequence (DNA): TGTGCCAGCTCACCCCCTTCGGCGGGCTCGAGTAATTCACCCCTCCACTTT. The full variable domain, completed using reference TRBV18 and TRBJ1-6, is NAGVMQNPRHLVRRRGQEARLRCSPMKGHSHVYWYRQLPEEGLKFMVYLQKENIIDESGMPKERFSAEFPKEGPSILRIQQVVRGDSAAYFCASSPPSAGSSNSPLHFGNGTRLTVT.

V is TRBV24-1 and J is TRBJ1-1; no firm D call. This CDR3 has 13 amino acids. Germline V gene data show CDR1 as KGHDR and CDR2 as SFDVKD. Trimming stripped 5 bases from V and 5 bases from J, with 11 bases between. The DNA of the CDR3 is TGTGCCACCAGTGGTCCCGGAGAGACTGAAGCTTTCTTT. Amino acid sequence: CATSGPGETEAFF.

The genes are TRBV7-8 and TRBJ2-3, with TRBD1 as a possible D gene (7 bases). CDR3 length equals 13 residues. The germline V gene has CDR1 SGHVS and CDR2 FQNEAQ. The V end was cut by 5 bases, the J end by 5 bases, with 11 bases between. CDR3 residues: CASSRRDRDTQYF. CDR3 sequence (DNA): TGTGCCAGCAGCCGGCGGGACAGAGATACGCAGTATTTT.

V is TRBV24-1 and J is TRBJ1-2; D unresolved. Between the trimmed V and J ends, which lost 5 bases and 7 bases, there was a span of 10 bases. The CDR3 has 12 residues. Germline V gene lookup returns CDR1 KGHDR and CDR2 SFDVKD. The CDR3 DNA sequence: TGTGCCACCAGTGCTACGGGTGCTGGCTACACCTTC. Encoded protein: CATSATGAGYTF.

The J gene is TRBJ2-2, the V gene TRBV27; D remains unclear. The length of the CDR3 is 14 residues. The V gene lost 5 bases and the J gene lost 1 base, with 8 bases spanning the gap. Germline V gene sequence: CDR1 MNHEY, CDR2 SMNVEV (reference sequence). CDR3 nucleotide sequence: TGTGCCAGCAGTAGGTATGGGAACACCGGGGAGCTGTTTTTT. Its protein product is CASSRYGNTGELFF.